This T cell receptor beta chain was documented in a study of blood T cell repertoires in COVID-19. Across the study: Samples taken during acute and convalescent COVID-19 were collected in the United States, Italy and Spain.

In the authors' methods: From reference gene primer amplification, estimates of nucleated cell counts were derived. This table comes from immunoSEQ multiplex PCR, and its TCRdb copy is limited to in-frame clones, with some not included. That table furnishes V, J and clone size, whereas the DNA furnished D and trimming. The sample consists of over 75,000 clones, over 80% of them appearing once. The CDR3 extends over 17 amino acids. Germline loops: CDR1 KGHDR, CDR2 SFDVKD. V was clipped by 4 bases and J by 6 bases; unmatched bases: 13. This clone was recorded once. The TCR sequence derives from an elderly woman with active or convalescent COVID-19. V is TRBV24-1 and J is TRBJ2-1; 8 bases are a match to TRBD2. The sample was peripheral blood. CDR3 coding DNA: TGTGCCACCAGTGAACCTCCTGGAGCGGGGGCTACCAATGAGCAGTTCTTC. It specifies CATSEPPGAGATNEQFF.